This is a list of T cell receptor beta chains from one sample in a study of T cells in Graves' hyperthyroidism and ophthalmopathy. TCRdb recomputed calls from the multiplex PCR reads with MiXCR, one row per CDR3 protein. The sample yields about 270,000 distinct CDR3 sequences, approximately 26% seen once. The specimen was blood. The receptors shown here come from a man aged 40-49 years with Graves' hyperthyroidism that later progressed to Graves' ophthalmopathy. CDR3s include the opening cysteine and the closing phenylalanine or tryptophan. Fields, in order: D gene, clone size, J gene, V gene, CDR3 DNA, CDR3 protein. D genes are given only for firm matches. Part of the rows lack a size; the others show once, few, many or a class for expanded clones.

d_call: .
clone_size: .
j_call: TRBJ2-5
v_call: TRBV12-3/TRBV12-4
cdr3_nt: TGTGCCAGCAGTTTCCCCGGACAGCTCCAAGAGACCCAGTACTTC
cdr3_aa: CASSFPGQLQETQYF

d_call: .
clone_size: many
j_call: TRBJ2-7
v_call: TRBV6-2/TRBV6-3
cdr3_nt: TGTGCCAGCAGTTTGGTGGGAGGCCCGAAGTGGGAGCAGTACTTC
cdr3_aa: CASSLVGGPKWEQYF

d_call: .
clone_size: .
j_call: TRBJ1-5
v_call: TRBV30
cdr3_nt: TGTGCCTGGAGTGTTAGGCCCCTCTCGGGCCAGCATTTT
cdr3_aa: CAWSVRPLSGQHF

d_call: .
clone_size: many
j_call: TRBJ2-4
v_call: TRBV7-8
cdr3_nt: TGTGCCAGCAGCTCGCTAGCCAAAAACATTCAGTACTTC
cdr3_aa: CASSSLAKNIQYF

d_call: .
clone_size: many
j_call: TRBJ2-2
v_call: TRBV2
cdr3_nt: TGTGCCAGCACGAGAAGGGCGAACACCGGGGAGCTGTTTTTT
cdr3_aa: CASTRRANTGELFF

d_call: .
clone_size: .
j_call: TRBJ1-5
v_call: TRBV28
cdr3_nt: TGTGCCAGCAGTGTGGTCGGAAGGGGGACGAGCAATCAGCCCCAGCATTTT
cdr3_aa: CASSVVGRGTSNQPQHF

d_call: .
clone_size: .
j_call: TRBJ1-6
v_call: TRBV20-1
cdr3_nt: TGCAGTGCTAGAGCCGGGACCGAAGGTTCCTATAATTCACCCCTCCACTTT
cdr3_aa: CSARAGTEGSYNSPLHF

d_call: TRBD2
clone_size: many
j_call: TRBJ2-2
v_call: TRBV7-8
cdr3_nt: TGTGCCAGCAGCCCTCCCGGGAGCGGGAGAAACACCGGGGAGCTGTTTTTT
cdr3_aa: CASSPPGSGRNTGELFF

d_call: .
clone_size: many
j_call: TRBJ1-5
v_call: TRBV7-9
cdr3_nt: TGTGCCAGCAGCTTAGAGGATTTTCAGCCCCAGCATTTT
cdr3_aa: CASSLEDFQPQHF

d_call: .
clone_size: many
j_call: TRBJ2-6
v_call: TRBV10-3
cdr3_nt: TGTGCCATCAGTCTGAGACAAAGTAGAAGCTCTGGGGCCAACGTCCTGACTTTC
cdr3_aa: CAISLRQSRSSGANVLTF

d_call: TRBD2
clone_size: .
j_call: TRBJ2-5
v_call: TRBV28
cdr3_nt: TGTGCCAGCACCGGGACTAGCGGGAGGAAGGGTCAAAAGGGAAAAGAGACCCAGTACTTC
cdr3_aa: CASTGTSGRKGQKGKETQYF

d_call: .
clone_size: .
j_call: TRBJ1-1
v_call: TRBV6-2/TRBV6-3
cdr3_nt: TGTGCCAGCAGTCGATGGGAGAACACTGAAGCTTTCTTT
cdr3_aa: CASSRWENTEAFF

d_call: .
clone_size: few
j_call: TRBJ2-7
v_call: TRBV7-8
cdr3_nt: TGTGCCAGCAGCCCACGGGCCGTCTACAAGGACGAGCAGTACTTC
cdr3_aa: CASSPRAVYKDEQYF

d_call: TRBD1
clone_size: .
j_call: TRBJ1-2
v_call: TRBV6-1
cdr3_nt: TGTGCCAGCAGCACACAGGGGTTTGGAGTCGGCTACACCTTC
cdr3_aa: CASSTQGFGVGYTF

d_call: TRBD1
clone_size: many
j_call: TRBJ2-5
v_call: TRBV14
cdr3_nt: TGTGCCAGCAGCCACGACAGGGTAGAGACCCAGTACTTC
cdr3_aa: CASSHDRVETQYF

d_call: TRBD2
clone_size: .
j_call: TRBJ2-2
v_call: TRBV9
cdr3_nt: TGTGCCAGCAGCGTAGGGCTGGGGGGGTTCGCGAACACCGGGGAGCTGTTTTTT
cdr3_aa: CASSVGLGGFANTGELFF

d_call: .
clone_size: few
j_call: TRBJ1-1
v_call: TRBV6-5
cdr3_nt: TGTGCCAGCAGTTACTCCCTATATGTTTCCACTGAAGCTTTCTTT
cdr3_aa: CASSYSLYVSTEAFF

d_call: .
clone_size: .
j_call: TRBJ1-1
v_call: TRBV6-1
cdr3_nt: TGTGCCAGCAGTGAAGCTTACACATTGGCTTTCTTT
cdr3_aa: CASSEAYTLAFF

d_call: .
clone_size: medium-sized
j_call: TRBJ1-1
v_call: TRBV11-2
cdr3_nt: TGTGCCAGCAGCTTAGCGGTTAACACTGAAGCTTTCTTT
cdr3_aa: CASSLAVNTEAFF

d_call: .
clone_size: .
j_call: TRBJ1-1
v_call: TRBV9
cdr3_nt: TGTGCCAGCAGCTTCCTATGGAACACTGAAGCTTTCTTT
cdr3_aa: CASSFLWNTEAFF

d_call: TRBD1
clone_size: .
j_call: TRBJ2-5
v_call: TRBV27
cdr3_nt: TGTGCCACCTCGGACAGGGAGCAAGAGACCCAGTACTTC
cdr3_aa: CATSDREQETQYF

d_call: .
clone_size: many
j_call: TRBJ1-2
v_call: TRBV19
cdr3_nt: TGTGCCAGTAGTAAACCGGGGTCCTATGGCTACACCTTC
cdr3_aa: CASSKPGSYGYTF

d_call: .
clone_size: once
j_call: TRBJ1-5
v_call: TRBV6-2/TRBV6-3
cdr3_nt: TGTGCCAGCAGTTACTCTCTGGCGGTCAATCAGCCCCAGCATTTT
cdr3_aa: CASSYSLAVNQPQHF

d_call: .
clone_size: few
j_call: TRBJ1-2
v_call: TRBV29-1
cdr3_nt: TGCAGCGTTGAGGCCCGCCTGGGCTATGGCTACACCTTC
cdr3_aa: CSVEARLGYGYTF

d_call: TRBD2
clone_size: many
j_call: TRBJ2-5
v_call: TRBV5-1
cdr3_nt: TGCGCCAGCAGCGTGAGGCTAGCGGGAGAAGAGACCCAGTACTTC
cdr3_aa: CASSVRLAGEETQYF

d_call: TRBD1
clone_size: .
j_call: TRBJ1-3
v_call: TRBV20-1
cdr3_nt: TGCAGTGCTAGAAAGACAGGGAGGAACACCATATATTTT
cdr3_aa: CSARKTGRNTIYF

d_call: .
clone_size: many
j_call: TRBJ2-7
v_call: TRBV28
cdr3_nt: TGTGCCAGCAGTTTACAAGAGCTACGAGGGCAGTACTTC
cdr3_aa: CASSLQELRGQYF

d_call: .
clone_size: many
j_call: TRBJ1-2
v_call: TRBV6-5
cdr3_nt: TGTGCCAGCAGTTACTCGGGCAGCCCAGCTAACTATGGCTACACCTTC
cdr3_aa: CASSYSGSPANYGYTF